This T cell receptor beta chain was sequenced during a study of T cells of healthy individuals. This clonotype was seen at least ten times. The germline gives CDR1 DFQATT, CDR2 SNEGSKA (reference sequence). The V and J ends lost 6 bases and 2 bases, in that order; junction bases with no gene match: 2. The CDR3 length is 13 residues. TCRdb used MiXCR to reprocess the 5' RACE reads, holding one entry per CDR3 protein. This sample has about 53,000 distinct CDR3 sequences, with under 15% found just once. The receptor's source is a human donor in good health. The chain uses TRBV20-1 and TRBJ2-7; TRBD2 aligns across 12 bases. The CDR3 loop is CSALAGGAYEQYF. The CDR3 bases are TGCAGTGCGCTAGCGGGGGGGGCCTACGAGCAGTACTTC.